This TCR beta chain was sequenced during a study of beta chain features in type 1 diabetes listed by TCRdb under 2018. About the investigation overall: No differences in mean age, gender distribution, total cell number or subset yield were found between patients and healthy donors. Across all samples, fewer than 130 million sorted cells were examined, and cell number per subset correlated strongly with RNA yield. In the study, recently diagnosed type 1 diabetes patients and matched healthy donors were compared on the TCRB repertoires of their sorted circulating CD4+ T cell subsets. Whereas all 30 or so donors provided naive and central memory subsets, regulatory and stem cell-like memory subsets were isolated from just 8 patients and about 8 healthy donors.

Notes on this clone: No cognate antigen has been identified for it. No base-level quality is on record; no much larger clone is a single base apart.

The cysteine opens and the phenylalanine closes a CDR3 of 15 amino acids. The kept DNA is CDR3 alone, 45 bases in frame from the first base. V ends up 7 bases short and J 0 bases short, with an unmatched junction base count of 8. In the germline V gene (reference sequence), CDR1 corresponds to MNHNY and CDR2 to SVGAGI. The High Capacity cDNA Reverse Transcription Kit was used to reverse transcribe all of the isolated RNA, meaning that expressed TCRB transcripts were what got sequenced. Deep immunoSEQ sequencing was applied to naive, central memory and regulatory T cell samples, giving an average of roughly 3.3 million total reads per sample. Sorted cells were lysed in RLT buffer, and RNA was extracted using DNase-treated RNeasy Micro or Mini kits according to cell number. To prevent cross-contamination, every cell subset was processed on its own, while patient and healthy donor samples were processed together. The immunoSEQ multiplex PCR was used to amplify TCRB sequences from cDNA, generating 87-bp fragments that spanned the CDR3 region. Amplicons were sequenced on the Illumina HiSeq platform. As for how the authors treated the data: Synthetic template baselines were used to correct PCR bias computationally, reads within Hamming distance 2 were collapsed, and singletons that could not be merged were discarded. Reads were aligned against IMGT to assign V, D and J genes, CDR3 length and insertions or deletions at six rearrangement sites. Within each subset, clonotype counts were normalized to sorted cell number, after which true diversity and Gini coefficients were computed with the tcR R package. The overlap coefficient, calculated on TCRB nucleotide sequences, was used to measure repertoire sharing. Out-of-frame TCRB sequences from naive cells were analyzed as a proxy for the pre-selection repertoire. TCRdb stores this immuneACCESS table with in-frame sequences only. Part of the clones is absent; in the studies checked, under half of the shortfall reflects unresolved V genes, and no reason is known for the rest. V, J and clone size derive from that table, while D and trimming were established from the DNA sequence. The sample yields more than 350,000 clones; about an eighth were counted once. The ten largest clonotypes hold about 0.045% of the sample.

A single peripheral blood draw of around 120 mL on average was collected from each donor into heparinised tubes. Using a panel that included CD45RO, CCR7, CD25, CD127, CD95 and CD27, naive, central memory, regulatory and stem cell-like memory CD4+ T cells were sorted on a BD FACSAria II. A purity above 95% was achieved for all sorted populations. Right away, PBMCs were isolated by Lymphoprep density gradient centrifugation and were stained directly, with no culture step. To minimize batch effects, samples were stained and sorted in pairs, one healthy donor with one patient per experiment. Beyond this particular receptor, the publication reports: At VDJ recombination sites, type 1 diabetes patients had fewer insertions and more deleted nucleotides, which implies abnormalities in thymic rearrangement. A moderate but significant shortening of TCRB CDR3 length was observed in type 1 diabetes patients in all four CD4+ subsets. Shorter templates might be favored by PCR, yet because patient and control samples were amplified and corrected together, any such skew would affect both groups equally. Because cDNA rather than genomic DNA was sequenced, highly expressing activated cells could have been over-represented, although no difference in activation and CD3 levels was found between groups. HLA sub-analyses involved small numbers of individuals, so any influence of HLA type on TCRB rearrangement remained unresolved. Naive, central memory and regulatory TCRB repertoires appeared to be more similar among patients than among healthy donors.

The receptor was isolated from a woman aged 18-30 years in good health. Sequencing input: naive CD4+ T cells from blood. The cell subset or site label of this sample denotes: true naive CD4+ T cells. The chain was built from TRBV6-6 and TRBJ1-1; 7 central bases correspond to TRBD1. The CDR3 is CASTRQGSVNTEAFF. The nucleotide sequence reads TGTGCCAGCACCAGACAGGGTAGTGTGAACACTGAAGCTTTCTTT.